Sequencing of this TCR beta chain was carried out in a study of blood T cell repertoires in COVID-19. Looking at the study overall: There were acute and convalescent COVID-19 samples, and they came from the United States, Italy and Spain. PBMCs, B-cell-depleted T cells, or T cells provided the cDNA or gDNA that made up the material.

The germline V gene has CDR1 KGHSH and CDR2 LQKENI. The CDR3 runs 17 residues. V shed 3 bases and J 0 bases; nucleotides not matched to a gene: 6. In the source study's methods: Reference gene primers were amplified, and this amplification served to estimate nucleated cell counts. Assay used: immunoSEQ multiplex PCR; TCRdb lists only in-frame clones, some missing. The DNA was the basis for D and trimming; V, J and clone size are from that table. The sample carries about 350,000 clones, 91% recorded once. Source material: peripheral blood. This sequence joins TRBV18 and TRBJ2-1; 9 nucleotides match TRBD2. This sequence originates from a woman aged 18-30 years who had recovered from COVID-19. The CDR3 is CASSPGLAKLSYNEQFF. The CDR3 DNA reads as TGTGCCAGCTCACCCGGACTAGCGAAACTCTCCTACAATGAGCAGTTCTTC.